A selection of T cell receptor beta chains follows, all from one sample in a study of identical twins. MiXCR, run by TCRdb on the 5' RACE reads, gives a single entry per CDR3 protein. Of about 1.7 million distinct CDR3 sequences listed, around 33% are singletons. The sequenced material came from cord blood. The source is a newborn girl in good health. Each CDR3 is given with its conserved first and last residue. A D gene is named only where the DNA matches it firmly. Clone size is not always given. Where it is, it says once, few, many or a class for expanded clones.

j_call v_call clone_size d_call cdr3_nt cdr3_aa
TRBJ2-1 TRBV5-1 many TRBD2 TGTGCCAGCAGCTTGCTAGCGGCCTCCTACAATGAGCAGTTCTTC CASSLLAASYNEQFF
TRBJ1-1 TRBV5-1 NA NA TGCGCCAGCAGAAACGAGCGGGGGTATGGGACTGAAGCTTTCTTT CASRNERGYGTEAFF
TRBJ1-2 TRBV29-1 NA NA TGCAGCGTTGGGACGGCTTCTAACTATGGCTACACCTTC CSVGTASNYGYTF
TRBJ2-1 TRBV5-6 NA NA TGTGCCAGCAGCTTGTCAGCTAAGACCTACAATGAGCAGTTCTTC CASSLSAKTYNEQFF
TRBJ2-4 TRBV3-1 few TRBD1 TGTGCCAGCAGCCCCGACAGGGACATTCAGTACTTC CASSPDRDIQYF
TRBJ2-1 TRBV4-1 NA TRBD1 TGCGCCAGCAGCCAACCCGGGACAGGGAACAATGAGCAGTTCTTC CASSQPGTGNNEQFF
TRBJ2-4 TRBV20-1 NA TRBD2 TGCAGTGCTAGCGGGGGGGCTGGAGAGCAGTACTTC CSASGGAGEQYF
TRBJ2-7 TRBV11-2 NA TRBD1 TGTGCCAGCAGATCCGTTAGGCGGGACAGGGCAGGCGAGCAGTACTTC CASRSVRRDRAGEQYF
TRBJ1-1 TRBV3-1 NA NA TGTGCCAGCAGCCAAGGTGGATGGGATTGGGGCACTGAAGCTTTCTTT CASSQGGWDWGTEAFF
TRBJ2-7 TRBV20-1 few NA TGCAGTGCTTTAACCGGGACTGCCTACGAGCAGTACTTC CSALTGTAYEQYF
TRBJ2-1 TRBV7-2 NA NA TGTGCCAGCAGCTTAGTATATCCAGGGAAGACCCAGTTCTTC CASSLVYPGKTQFF
TRBJ2-3 TRBV6-1 NA NA TGTGCCAGCACCCTTCAGGACCTGAGGGCTTACACAGATACGCAGTATTTT CASTLQDLRAYTDTQYF
TRBJ1-5 TRBV7-9 few NA TGTGCCAGCAGCCTTTTGATCAATCAGCCCCAGCATTTT CASSLLINQPQHF
TRBJ1-6 TRBV6-1 few NA TGTGCCAGCAGTGAAGTGTCGAAAGGGGCAAGGAATTCACCCCTCCACTTT CASSEVSKGARNSPLHF
TRBJ2-3 TRBV27 few TRBD2 TGTGCCAGCAGTTTATCCCTGGGACTAGGAGATACGCAGTATTTT CASSLSLGLGDTQYF
TRBJ2-3 TRBV10-2 NA TRBD2 TGCGCCAGCAGTGGGGTAGCGGGAGGCACAGATACGCAGTATTTT CASSGVAGGTDTQYF
TRBJ1-2 TRBV21-1 NA NA TGTGCCAGCACCGGGGGGAGGGTCTATGGCTACACCTTC CASTGGRVYGYTF
TRBJ2-1 TRBV28 NA NA TGTGCCAGCAGTGAATCATGGAGAAGGGGCAATGAGCAGTTCTTC CASSESWRRGNEQFF
TRBJ1-5 TRBV6-6 NA NA TGTGCCAGCAGTTACGGTAGGGACAATCAGCCCCAGCATTTT CASSYGRDNQPQHF
TRBJ2-1 TRBV5-1 NA NA TGCGCCAGCAGCAACCGGGACCCGGCGTACAATGAGCAGTTCTTC CASSNRDPAYNEQFF
TRBJ2-3 TRBV18 NA NA TGTGCCAGCTCGCAAAGCGTTGCAGATACGCAGTATTTT CASSQSVADTQYF
TRBJ1-6 TRBV4-2 many NA TGTGCCAGCAGCCAAGATGCCAATTCACCCCTCCACTTT CASSQDANSPLHF
TRBJ2-5 TRBV7-2 few NA TGTGCCAGCACCGTTCGATTAGGCGGATCAAGAGAGACCCAGTACTTC CASTVRLGGSRETQYF
TRBJ1-5 TRBV28 few TRBD1 TGTGCCAGCAGGTTACAGGGGTTAAATCAGCCCCAGCATTTT CASRLQGLNQPQHF
TRBJ2-3 TRBV5-1 NA TRBD2 TGCGCCAGCAGCACATCCGGGACTAGCGGGAGGGTTAGCACAGATACGCAGTATTTT CASSTSGTSGRVSTDTQYF
TRBJ2-7 TRBV12-3/TRBV12-4 NA NA TGTGCCAATGGGGGGTACGGTGAGCAGTACTTC CANGGYGEQYF
TRBJ2-7 TRBV5-6 few TRBD2 TGTGCCAGCAGCTTTTATCTGGGGACTAGTTCCTACGAGCAGTACTTC CASSFYLGTSSYEQYF
TRBJ1-1 TRBV28 NA NA TGTGCCAGCAGCCGAGAAGGTGGGGACACTGAAGCTTTCTTT CASSREGGDTEAFF
TRBJ2-1 TRBV12-3/TRBV12-4 many NA TGTGCCAGCAGCTTGGTCTACATTGAGCAGTTCTTC CASSLVYIEQFF
TRBJ1-2 TRBV6-1 few NA TGTGCCAGCAGGGGGGAGAACTATGGCTACACCTTC CASRGENYGYTF
TRBJ2-3 TRBV20-1 NA TRBD2 TGCAGTGCGGGGGGGGGTCACACAGGTACGCAGTATTTT CSAGGGHTGTQYF
TRBJ2-7 TRBV7-2 NA TRBD1 TGTGCCAGCAGCAGACAGGGCATGATAACCTACGAGCAGTACTTC CASSRQGMITYEQYF
TRBJ2-3 TRBV21-1 NA NA TGTGCCAGCAGCCGCCCTACTAGACCAGGCACAGATACGCAGTATTTT CASSRPTRPGTDTQYF
TRBJ2-3 TRBV12-3/TRBV12-4 NA NA TGTGCCGGCAGCGTGAATGGGGGCACAGATACGCAGTATTTT CAGSVNGGTDTQYF
TRBJ1-2 TRBV3-1 NA TRBD1 TGTGCCAGCGGCCCACGACAGGGAGTGAGCTACACCTTC CASGPRQGVSYTF
TRBJ1-5 TRBV20-1 NA TRBD1 TGCAGTGCCTATCCCCCTCGACAGGGGAGCAATCAGCCCCAGCATTTT CSAYPPRQGSNQPQHF
TRBJ2-3 TRBV24-1 few NA TGTGCCACCAGTGATACGGGTTTCACGCAGTATTTT CATSDTGFTQYF